This record looks at one T cell receptor beta chain sequence and its context. Clones were sequenced by immunoSEQ multiplex PCR, and TCRdb holds only the in-frame ones, with some missing. The table includes around 50,000 clones, over 85% detected once. This receptor was taken from a man aged 35 to 55 with rheumatoid arthritis. Sequences were obtained from PBMCs.

CDR3 in amino acids: CASSVQSMGNEQFF. The CDR3 DNA follows: TGTGCCAGTAGTGTCCAAAGTATGGGCAATGAGCAGTTCTTC. The chain has TRBV19 and TRBJ2-1; D remains ambiguous. Trimming removed 5 bases from V and 6 bases from J, with 14 bases in between. From germline, CDR1 is LNHDA and CDR2 SQIVND (reference sequence). The CDR3 is made up of 14 amino acids.